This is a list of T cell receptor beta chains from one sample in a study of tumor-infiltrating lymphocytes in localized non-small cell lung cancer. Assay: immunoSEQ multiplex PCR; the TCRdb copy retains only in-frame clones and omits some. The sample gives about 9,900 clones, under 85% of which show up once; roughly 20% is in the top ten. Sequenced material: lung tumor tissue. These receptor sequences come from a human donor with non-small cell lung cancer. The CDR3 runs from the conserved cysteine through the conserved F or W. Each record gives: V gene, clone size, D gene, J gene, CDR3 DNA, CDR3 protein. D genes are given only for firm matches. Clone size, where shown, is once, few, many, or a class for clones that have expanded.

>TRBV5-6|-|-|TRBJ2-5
TGTGCCAGCAGCTTGGACAGGGAAGATGTAGAGACCCAGTACTTC
CASSLDREDVETQYF
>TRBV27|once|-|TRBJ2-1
TGTGCCAGCAGTTCCTATATAGCTTACAATGAGCAGTTCTTC
CASSSYIAYNEQFF
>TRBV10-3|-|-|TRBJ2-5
TGTGCCATCAGTGAAGGACAGCTACTGGCCCAGTACTTC
CAISEGQLLAQYF
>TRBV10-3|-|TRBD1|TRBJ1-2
TGTGCCATCAGTGAGGTCTTGGACAGGGAATTTGCCTACACCTTC
CAISEVLDREFAYTF
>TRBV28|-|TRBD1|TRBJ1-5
TGTGCCAGCGGAATGGGAGGGGGCGGTAATCAGCCCCAGCATTTT
CASGMGGGGNQPQHF
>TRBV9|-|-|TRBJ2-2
TGTGCCAGCAGCCGCGAGGGGCCCGGGGAGCTGTTTTTT
CASSREGPGELFF
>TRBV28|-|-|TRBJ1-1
TGTGCCAGCAGCCGTCAGGGAATTGGCACTGAAGCTTTCTTT
CASSRQGIGTEAFF
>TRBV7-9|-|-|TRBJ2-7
TGTGCCAGCAGTTCTGGGGACACACATTCCTACGAGCAGTACTTC
CASSSGDTHSYEQYF
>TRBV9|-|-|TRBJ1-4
TGTGCCAGCAGCGTAGCTCTCCCGGGTGCAGCTCTTCAAAAACTGTTTTTT
CASSVALPGAALQKLFF
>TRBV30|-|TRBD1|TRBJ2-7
TGTGCCTGGAGCGCTGGACAGGGGAAATACGAGCAGTACTTC
CAWSAGQGKYEQYF
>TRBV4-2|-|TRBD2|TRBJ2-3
TGTGCCAGCAGCCAAGAGGGGGGGGCAGATACGCAGTATTTT
CASSQEGGADTQYF
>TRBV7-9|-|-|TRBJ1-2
TGTGCCAGCAGCCCAGGGACTGAGAACTATGGCTACACCTTC
CASSPGTENYGYTF
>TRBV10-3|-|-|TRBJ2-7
TGTGCCATCAGTGATAACTCCTACGAGCAGTACTTC
CAISDNSYEQYF
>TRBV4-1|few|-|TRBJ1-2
TGCGCCAGCAGCCAAGATTCGGGCTTCAACTATGGCTACACCTTC
CASSQDSGFNYGYTF
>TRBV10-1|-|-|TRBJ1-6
TGCGCCAGCAGTGAAGGGACACAGTATAATTCACCCCTCCACTTT
CASSEGTQYNSPLHF
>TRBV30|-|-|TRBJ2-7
TGTGCCTGGATCCCAGAGGTACAGGGTTGGTCCTACGAGCAGTACTTC
CAWIPEVQGWSYEQYF
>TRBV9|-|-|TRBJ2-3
TGTGCCAGCAGCCCTAACACAGATACGCAGTATTTT
CASSPNTDTQYF
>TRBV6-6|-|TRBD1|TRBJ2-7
TGTGCCAGCAGTTCCTCGTCCGGGACAGCTTCCTACGAGCAGTACTTC
CASSSSSGTASYEQYF
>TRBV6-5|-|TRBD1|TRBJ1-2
TGTGCCAGCAGTTACTCGAAGGGACAGGGCGGTGGCTACACCTTC
CASSYSKGQGGGYTF
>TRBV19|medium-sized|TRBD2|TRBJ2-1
TGTGCCAGTTCCCCGGGACTAGCGGGGTATGTGCAGTTCTTC
CASSPGLAGYVQFF
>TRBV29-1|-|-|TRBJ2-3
TGCAGCGTTGAAGATCGGAGGGGGCAGGGAGATACGCAGTATTTT
CSVEDRRGQGDTQYF
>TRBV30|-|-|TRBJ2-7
TGTGCCTGGAGTGTATCACCGCTGCAGTACTTC
CAWSVSPLQYF
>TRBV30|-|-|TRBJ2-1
TGTGCCTGGAGCCCCGGAGGGGGAGGATACAATGAGCAGTTCTTC
CAWSPGGGGYNEQFF
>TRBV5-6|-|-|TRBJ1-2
TGTGCCAGCAGCTTGTTCGGTGCGAACTATGGCTACACCTTC
CASSLFGANYGYTF
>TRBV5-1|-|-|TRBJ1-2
TGCGCCACCCGCTCCCAGGGGAACTATGGCTACACCTTC
CATRSQGNYGYTF
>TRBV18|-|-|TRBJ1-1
TGTGCCAGCTCACCACCTGGGGGGAATCGTATGAACACTGAAGCTTTCTTT
CASSPPGGNRMNTEAFF
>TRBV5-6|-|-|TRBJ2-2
TGTGCCAGCAGCTTGAGAGGGGAGTCCGGGGAGCTGTTTTTT
CASSLRGESGELFF
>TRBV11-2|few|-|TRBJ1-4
TGTGCCAGCAGCTTAGGAATTAATGAAAAACTGTTTTTT
CASSLGINEKLFF